A single sample is the source of the 13 T cell receptor beta chains below, sequenced in a study of blood T cell repertoires in COVID-19. Generated by immunoSEQ multiplex PCR, the TCRdb table keeps only in-frame clones and is missing some. The sample has roughly 400,000 clones, roughly nine tenths seen once. Sequenced: PBMCs or T cells enriched from blood (not recorded which). These receptors came from a middle-aged woman who had been exposed to COVID-19.

The J gene is TRBJ2-4, the V gene TRBV24-1, with TRBD2 matching 16 bases. From germline, CDR1 is KGHDR and CDR2 SFDVKD. The length of the CDR3 is 20 residues. Trimming at V came to 2 bases and at J to 0 bases, leaving 6 bases not matched to a gene. The CDR3 sequence is CATSDSRGLAGGTAKNIQYF. The CDR3 region has the DNA TGTGCCACCAGTGATTCCAGGGGACTAGCGGGAGGGACAGCCAAAAACATTCAGTACTTC.

The chain combines TRBV5-1 with TRBJ2-3; TRBD2 aligns across 8 bases. J lost 4 bases, V lost 0 bases, and 4 bases had no gene match. Germline loops: CDR1 SGHRS, CDR2 YFSETQ. The CDR3 totals 15 residues. The chain's CDR3 is CASSLAGAGADTQYF. The CDR3 region has the DNA TGCGCCAGCAGCTTGGCCGGAGCGGGGGCAGATACGCAGTATTTT.

V and J are TRBV11-2 and TRBJ2-7, with D tentatively TRBD1 (5 bases). The germline V and J ends were trimmed by 2 bases and 5 bases, with 16 bases remaining between them. The CDR3 sequence is 15 residues long. Per germline, CDR1 SGHAT and CDR2 FQNNGV. The CDR3 region is CASSLYGRGWDEQYF. The CDR3 DNA reads TGTGCCAGCAGCTTATATGGAAGGGGCTGGGACGAGCAGTACTTC.

The chain recombines TRBV13 with TRBJ2-3; 7 nucleotides match TRBD2. This CDR3 spans 19 amino acids. Germline V gene lookup returns CDR1 PRHDT and CDR2 FYEKMQ (reference sequence). J gave up 3 bases and V 5 bases, and 20 bases lay outside the gene matches. CDR3 DNA sequence: TGTGCCAGCAGCCCCCCCAGGTCTAGGTGGGGGAGGGGTACAGATACGCAGTATTTT. Its protein is CASSPPRSRWGRGTDTQYF.

The genes are TRBV5-1 and TRBJ1-2; the D is unclear. V was clipped by 4 bases and J by 2 bases, with 6 bases between them. CDR1 and CDR2 from the germline V gene are SGHRS and YFSETQ. The CDR3 extends over 12 amino acids. The CDR3 loop reads CASSNSNYGYTF. The CDR3 bases are TGCGCCAGCAGCAACAGCAACTATGGCTACACCTTC.

This chain connects TRBV2 to TRBJ1-1, with a weak D call TRBD1 (5 bases). The CDR3 sequence is 12 residues long. V was clipped by 6 bases and J by 10 bases, with 15 bases between them. The germline CDR1 and CDR2 sequences are SNHLY and FYNNEI. Written as DNA, the CDR3 is TGTGCCAGCAGCCGGGGACTGTTGGGAGCTTTCTTT. This sequence encodes CASSRGLLGAFF.

The rearrangement uses TRBV7-9 and TRBJ1-1; D uncertain. The V end was cut by 8 bases, the J end by 1 base, with 11 bases between. Germline V gene data show CDR1 as SEHNR and CDR2 as FQNEAQ (reference sequence). The CDR3 sequence is 13 residues long. This CDR3 reads CASANLGNTEAFF. The CDR3 DNA is TGTGCCAGCGCGAACCTAGGGAACACTGAAGCTTTCTTT.

V and J are TRBV28 and TRBJ1-2; 9 bases line up with TRBD1. From germline, CDR1 is MDHEN and CDR2 SYDVKM. The CDR3 has 15 amino acids. The trim removed 5 bases at V and 8 bases at J, leaving 12 bases unmatched. CDR3 protein: CASSTPGTGLSGYTF. CDR3 nucleotides: TGTGCCAGCAGTACCCCCGGGACAGGGCTCTCCGGCTACACCTTC.

This clone is a singleton in its sample. J is TRBJ2-1 and V is TRBV15; D unresolved. The V end lost 0 bases, the J end lost 4 bases, and 7 bases lay between the germline ends. CDR3 length: 14 amino acids. Germline loops: CDR1 LNHNV, CDR2 YYDKDF (reference sequence). CDR3 protein: CATSRERTYNEQFF. The CDR3 DNA reads TGTGCCACCAGCAGAGAGCGAACTTACAATGAGCAGTTCTTC.

The V gene is TRBV4-2, the J gene TRBJ2-2; perhaps TRBD2 as D (5 bases). Trimming took 0 bases from V and 3 from J, leaving 8 bases between them. Germline V gene lookup returns CDR1 LGHNA and CDR2 YNFKEQ. The CDR3 sequence is 15 residues long. CDR3 coding DNA: TGTGCCAGCAGCCAAGAGGGAGTCTACACCGGGGAGCTGTTTTTT. Its translation is CASSQEGVYTGELFF.

The chain links TRBV19 to TRBJ2-3, with unresolved D. Germline lookup yields CDR1 LNHDA and CDR2 SQIVND (reference sequence). The CDR3 runs to 13 residues. V shed 7 bases and J shed 0 bases, with 8 bases lying between them. The DNA of the CDR3 is TGTGCCAGTATGGTCCGGAGCACAGATACGCAGTATTTT. Residues: CASMVRSTDTQYF.

This chain connects TRBV30 to TRBJ2-7; 8 nucleotides line up with TRBD2. The CDR3 runs 15 residues. The germline V gene has CDR1 GTSNPN and CDR2 SVGIG (reference sequence). V dropped 5 bases and J dropped 6; count of bases not matched to a gene: 15. CDR3 nucleotides: TGTGCCTGGCGGACCAGCGGGAGAGGGGGGGGCGAGCAGTACTTC. Translated, it gives CAWRTSGRGGGEQYF.

The genes are TRBV6-5 and TRBJ2-3; 8 nucleotides agree with TRBD1. This CDR3 has 15 amino acids. V lost 0 bases to trimming and J lost 6 bases; unmatched junction nucleotides: 5. Germline V gene lookup returns CDR1 MNHEY and CDR2 SVGAGI. The CDR3: CASSYSNNRGDTQYF. The CDR3 nucleotides read TGTGCCAGCAGTTACTCGAATAACAGGGGGGATACGCAGTATTTT.